This TCR beta chain was sequenced for a study of immune evolution from preneoplasia to lung adenocarcinoma. From germline, CDR1 is MNHNY and CDR2 SVGAGI (reference sequence). Trimming took 8 bases from V and 6 from J; bases not matched to a gene: 6. The CDR3 is 14 residues long. Here immunoSEQ multiplex PCR was the method, and the copy in TCRdb shows in-frame clones only, minus some. The sample consists of thousands of clones, around 80% of them appearing once. Patient tissue came from resections in Japan or China, 2014–2017. H&E slides confirmed each diagnosis, reviewed by two pathologists independently. Study-level points and caveats: Normal lung had the highest top T cell clone frequencies. Later-stage lesions appeared to have more T cells, more diversity, less clonality.

About this clone itself: Its antigen is not known.

This rearrangement joins TRBV6-6 to TRBJ2-1; TRBD2 matches at 11 bases. This TCR came from a donor at least 70 years old with lung adenocarcinoma. The specimen sequenced was FFPE adjacent normal lung tissue. As DNA, the CDR3 is TGTGCCAGCCAACTAGCGGGAGCTGGCAATGAGCAGTTCTTC. Translated: CASQLAGAGNEQFF.